This TCR beta chain was profiled in a study of CD8 T cells in Susac syndrome. Notes on the study in general: The study's TCR sequencing and HLA analysis drew on a certain number of individuals. That number was acknowledged as relatively small.

A quantity of roughly 0.5 to 1 ug RNA underwent reverse transcription using random hexamers. The immunoSEQ assay covered 54 Vbeta and 13 Jbeta segments for CDR3. TCRdb passed the immunoSEQ multiplex PCR reads through MiXCR, listing each CDR3 protein once. The sample shows approximately 230,000 distinct CDR3 sequences, 93% of them seen only once. Note on this clonotype: Its antigen is undetermined.

The multiple sclerosis control cohort comprised treatment-naive individuals presenting with stable or active relapsing-remitting disease. This CDR3 region has 17 residues. V was clipped by 4 bases and J by 3 bases; unmatched bases: 11. Germline V gene data show CDR1 as MNHEY and CDR2 as SVGEGT. This chain connects TRBV6-2 or TRBV6-3 to TRBJ2-3; 9 bases align to TRBD2. This sequence originates from a human donor with multiple sclerosis. Sequenced sample: CD4+ T cells from PBMCs. In nucleotides, the CDR3 is TGTGCCAGCAGTTCACGACTAGCGGCCCTGGGTACAGATACGCAGTATTTT. It is translated as CASSSRLAALGTDTQYF.